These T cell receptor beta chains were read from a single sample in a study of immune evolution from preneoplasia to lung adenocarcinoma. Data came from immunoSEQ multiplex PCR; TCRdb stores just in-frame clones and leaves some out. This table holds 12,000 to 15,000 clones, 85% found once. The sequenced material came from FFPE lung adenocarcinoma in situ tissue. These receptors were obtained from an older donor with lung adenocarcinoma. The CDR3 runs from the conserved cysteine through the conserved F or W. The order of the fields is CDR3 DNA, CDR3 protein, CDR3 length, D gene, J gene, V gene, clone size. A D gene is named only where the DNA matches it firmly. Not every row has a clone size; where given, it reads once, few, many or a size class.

TGTGCCAGCAGCTTAGCTTCCGTCCGGGATACGCAGTATTTT | CASSLASVRDTQYF | 14 | . | TRBJ2-3 | TRBV7-9 | .
TGTGCCTGGAGGGGGAGGACCTACGAGCAGTACTTC | CAWRGRTYEQYF | 12 | . | TRBJ2-7 | TRBV30 | once
TGTGCCAGCAGCTTAGGGGTGACAGGTAACAATGAGCAGTTCTTC | CASSLGVTGNNEQFF | 15 | . | TRBJ2-1 | TRBV7-8 | .
TGTGCCAGCAGTTACTCCCGGGAAGCTTACGAGCAGTACTTC | CASSYSREAYEQYF | 14 | . | TRBJ2-7 | TRBV6-6 | .
TGTGCCAGCAGTTTAGGAACAGGGATGTTCAATGAGCAGTTCTTC | CASSLGTGMFNEQFF | 15 | . | TRBJ2-1 | TRBV28 | .
TGTGCCAGCAACCGGGCCCAGTCCGGTGAGCAGTTCTTC | CASNRAQSGEQFF | 13 | . | TRBJ2-1 | TRBV6-5 | few
TGTGCCATCAGTGATCCGGGGGACCGCCAGGCTTTCTTT | CAISDPGDRQAFF | 13 | . | TRBJ1-1 | TRBV10-3 | .
TGTGCCAGCAGCCCCCCCGGGTCTTACTACGAGCAGTACTTC | CASSPPGSYYEQYF | 14 | . | TRBJ2-7 | TRBV7-2 | .
TGTGCCTGGGCAGCGGGAACAGGGGGTCGGACAGATACGCAGTATTTT | CAWAAGTGGRTDTQYF | 16 | . | TRBJ2-3 | TRBV30 | .
TGTGCCAGCAGCTTAGTAGCGCGATTGGACGAGCAGTACTTC | CASSLVARLDEQYF | 14 | . | TRBJ2-7 | TRBV7-6 | .
TGTGCCAGTACCAGAAAGGGGGACAGGGGACTAGCGGGATCGTTCGTGGAGCTGTTTTTT | CASTRKGDRGLAGSFVELFF | 20 | TRBD2 | TRBJ2-2 | TRBV19 | once
TGTGCCAGCAGCTTGGAACCTTCGGACACTGAAGCTTTCTTT | CASSLEPSDTEAFF | 14 | . | TRBJ1-1 | TRBV5-4 | .
TGCGCCAGCAGCTTGGGACAGGGGGTTGGCTACACCTTC | CASSLGQGVGYTF | 13 | TRBD1 | TRBJ1-2 | TRBV5-1 | .
TGTGCCAGCAGAGGAGGGGAGACAGATACGCAGTATTTT | CASRGGETDTQYF | 13 | . | TRBJ2-3 | TRBV11-2 | .
TGCAGGGTGGGACAGGGAAACGAGCAGTACTTC | CRVGQGNEQYF | 11 | TRBD1 | TRBJ2-7 | TRBV20-1 | once
TGCAGTGCCGACAAAAACTATGGCTACACCTTC | CSADKNYGYTF | 11 | . | TRBJ1-2 | TRBV20-1 | .
TGTGCCAGCAGGGGGAGCTCTGGGGCCAACGTCCTGACTTTC | CASRGSSGANVLTF | 14 | . | TRBJ2-6 | TRBV25-1 | .